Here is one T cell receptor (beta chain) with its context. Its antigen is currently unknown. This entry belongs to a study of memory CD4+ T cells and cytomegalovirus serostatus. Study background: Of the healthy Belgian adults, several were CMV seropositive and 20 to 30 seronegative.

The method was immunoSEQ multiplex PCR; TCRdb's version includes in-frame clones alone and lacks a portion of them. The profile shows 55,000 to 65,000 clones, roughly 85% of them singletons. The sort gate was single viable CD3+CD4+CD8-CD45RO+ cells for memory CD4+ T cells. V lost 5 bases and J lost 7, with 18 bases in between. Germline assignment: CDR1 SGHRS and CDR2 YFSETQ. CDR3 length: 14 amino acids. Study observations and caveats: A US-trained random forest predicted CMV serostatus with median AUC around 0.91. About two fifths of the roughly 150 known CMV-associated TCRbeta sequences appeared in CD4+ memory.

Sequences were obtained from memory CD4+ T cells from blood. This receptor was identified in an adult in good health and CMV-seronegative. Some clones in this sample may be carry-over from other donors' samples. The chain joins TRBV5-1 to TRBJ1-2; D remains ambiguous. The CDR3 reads CASSFNPPAGGYTF. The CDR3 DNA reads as TGCGCCAGCAGTTTTAACCCCCCGGCGGGTGGCTACACCTTC. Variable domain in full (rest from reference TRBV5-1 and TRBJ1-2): KAGVTQTPRYLIKTRGQQVTLSCSPISGHRSVSWYQQTPGQGLQFLFEYFSETQRNKGNFPGRFSGRQFSNSRSEMNVSTLELGDSALYLCASSFNPPAGGYTFGSGTRLTVV.